Described below is a single T cell receptor (beta chain) sequence and its context. Its antigen remains unidentified. A junction end diverges from the germline sequence, so it may reflect a read error. The data belong to a study of blood T cell repertoires in COVID-19 (TCRdb year 2020). With respect to the entire study: Samples from collaborators originated in the United States, Italy and Spain and spanned both the acute and convalescent phases of COVID-19. The material from the prospective study consisted of cDNA or gDNA derived from T cells, B-cell-depleted T cells, or PBMCs. Deeply sampled blood TCRbeta repertoires from subjects exposed to, actively infected with, or recovered from COVID-19 were included in the dataset. A freely available public database, intended as a resource for researchers studying the immune response to SARS-CoV-2, is where the repertoires were released. Samples were obtained from the ongoing ImmuneRACE study (first 160 participants) and from about 1,300 subjects provided by 6 global collaborators. Nearly every sample came with metadata listing a de-identified subject ID, COVID-19 status, age in years and sex. Where available, HLA class I and class II types were taken from metadata supplied by the sample provider and were not determined by assay-based typing. On the study overall, not on this receptor specifically: The quantity of clinical and demographic metadata differed by source and by participant and was supplied without curation.

Collaborating institutions collected whole blood in K2EDTA tubes following their own protocols. For TCRbeta analysis, collaborators shipped samples in one of three forms: frozen whole blood, isolated PBMCs, or DNA extracted from either of those sample types. Counted from cysteine to phenylalanine, this CDR3 has 11 amino acids. CDR3 DNA only is kept here, 33 bases in frame from base 1. For CDR1 and CDR2, the germline V gene lists SGHVS and FQNEAQ. TCRbeta CDR3 regions were amplified from genomic DNA using the immunoSEQ Assay, a bias-controlled multiplex PCR. The original pipeline was this. Nucleated cell counts per sample were estimated from amplification of reference gene primers within the assay. To quantify the absolute abundance of each unique TCRbeta CDR3 rearrangement, sequence reads were collapsed and filtered. For each sample, productive Simpson clonality was calculated as the square root of Simpson's diversity index over productive rearrangements. TCRdb holds this immuneACCESS table with in-frame rearrangements only. Some clones are missing; in checked studies, unresolved V genes explain under half, and the rest has no known cause. V and J calls plus clone size are reproduced from that table; the DNA served to infer D and trimming. This sample comprises around 200,000 clones, around 87% of them detected only once. The biggest ten clones account for approximately 6.5% of the sample.

The sequence was obtained from a woman older than 75 in a cohort sampled during active or convalescent COVID-19. Sequencing input: peripheral blood. The chain uses TRBV7-8 and TRBJ2-1, and 7 bases in between align with TRBD1. Read as DNA, the sequence is TGTGCCAGCAGCTTAGAGGGACAGTCTCTCTTC. Its coded protein is CASSLEGQSLF. Reference TRBV7-8 and TRBJ2-1 proteins supply the regions before and after the CDR3; the full variable domain is: GAGVSQSPRYKVAKRGQDVALRCDPISGHVSLFWYQQALGQGPEFLTYFQNEAQLDKSGLPSDRFFAERPEGSVSTLKIQRTQQEDSAVYLCASSLEGQSLFGPGTRLTVL.